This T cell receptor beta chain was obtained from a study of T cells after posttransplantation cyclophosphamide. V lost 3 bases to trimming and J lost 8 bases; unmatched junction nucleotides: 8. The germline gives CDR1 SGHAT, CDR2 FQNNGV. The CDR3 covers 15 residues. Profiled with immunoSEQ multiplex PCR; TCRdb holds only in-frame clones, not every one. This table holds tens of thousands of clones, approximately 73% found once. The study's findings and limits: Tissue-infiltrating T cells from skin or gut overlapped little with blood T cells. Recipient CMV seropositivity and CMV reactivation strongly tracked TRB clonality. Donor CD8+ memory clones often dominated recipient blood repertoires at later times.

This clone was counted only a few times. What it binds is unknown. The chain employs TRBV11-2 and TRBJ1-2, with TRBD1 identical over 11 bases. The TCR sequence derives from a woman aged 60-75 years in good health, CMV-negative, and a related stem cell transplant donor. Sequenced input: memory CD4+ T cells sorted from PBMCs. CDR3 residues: CASSFDGQGAVGYTF. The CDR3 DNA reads TGTGCCAGCAGCTTCGACGGACAGGGGGCGGTAGGCTACACCTTC.